One sample yielded the 19 T cell receptor beta chains listed below, sequenced in a study of PD-1 blockade in classical Hodgkin lymphoma. Time point defined: cycle 4 day 1 (C4D1), after five to seven weeks of nivolumab. There was relapse after autologous stem cell transplantation in every patient, and there was variation in brentuximab vedotin exposure. TCRdb's table, derived via immunoSEQ multiplex PCR, lists solely in-frame clones and lacks some. The sample has 31,000 or so clones; approximately 85% are singletons. The sample in question was peripheral blood mononuclear cells (PBMCs), obtained before the fourth cycle of nivolumab. Receptors originate from a human donor with classical Hodgkin lymphoma.

The rearrangement uses TRBV23-1 and TRBJ2-7; a weak D match, TRBD2 (7 bases). TRBV23-1 belongs to the ORF category, with a function that is uncertain. The CDR3 is made up of 16 amino acids. V lost 0 bases and J 6 bases, leaving 18 bases between the germline ends. CDR3 amino acids: CASSQSGGGSQSEQYV. The CDR3, as DNA: TGCGCCAGCAGTCAATCGGGGGGGGGCTCTCAGAGCGAGCAGTACGTC.

This CDR3 is CASRYRGITGELFF. The CDR3 coding sequence is TGTGCCAGCAGATACAGGGGTATCACCGGGGAGCTGTTTTTT. J is TRBJ2-2 and V is TRBV11-2; 7 positions match TRBD1. CDR3 length equals 14 residues. Germline trimming cut 6 bases from V and 4 bases from J; bases unmatched to any gene: 5. Germline V gives CDR1 SGHAT, CDR2 FQNNGV.

The J gene is TRBJ1-3, the V gene TRBV28; D ambiguous. The germline gives CDR1 MDHEN, CDR2 SYDVKM. This CDR3 is built from 15 residues. V was cut by 4 bases and J by 1 base, with 11 bases left in between. As DNA, the CDR3 is TGTGCCAGCAGTTCCCCGGTGGGTTCTGGAAACACCATATATTTT. Amino acid sequence: CASSSPVGSGNTIYF.

The rearrangement uses TRBV5-4 and TRBJ1-1, with D possibly being TRBD1 (6 bases). Germline lookup yields CDR1 SGHNT and CDR2 YYREEE (reference sequence). This CDR3 spans 14 amino acids. V dropped 2 bases and J dropped 5 bases, with 13 bases sitting between them. The CDR3 DNA reads TGTGCCAGCAGCTTCCAGGGGATGGGGACTGAAGCTTTCTTT. Translation: CASSFQGMGTEAFF.

This clone was counted between two and nine times. The chain uses TRBV4-3 and TRBJ2-5, with D possibly being TRBD1 (6 bases). V lost 0 bases, J lost 4 bases, and 12 bases lay in between. The CDR3 has 15 amino acids. Germline V gene lookup returns CDR1 LGHNA and CDR2 YSLEER. CDR3 nucleotide sequence: TGCGCCAGCAGCCAAGACTGGGGGCCGGGAGAGACCCAGTACTTC. Its translation: CASSQDWGPGETQYF.

V gene TRBV27 combines with J gene TRBJ1-5, with D maybe TRBD1 (5 bases). Germline V gene data show CDR1 as MNHEY and CDR2 as SMNVEV (reference sequence). The germline V and J ends were trimmed by 4 bases and 0 bases, with 13 bases remaining between them. This CDR3 is built from 16 residues. CDR3 bases: TGTGCCAGCAGTTCCCGGACATTTCCTAGCAATCAGCCCCAGCATTTT. Residues: CASSSRTFPSNQPQHF.

The V call is TRBV5-8, the J call TRBJ1-4; tentative D call: TRBD1 (5 bases). Per germline, CDR1 SGHTS and CDR2 YDEGEE. Between the trimmed V and J ends, which lost 6 bases and 7 bases, there was a span of 19 bases. This CDR3 comprises 15 residues. CDR3 sequence (DNA): TGTGCCAGCACTCCGTTGCAGGGAGTCGGTGAAAAACTGTTTTTT. Protein sequence: CASTPLQGVGEKLFF.

This chain links TRBV5-4 with TRBJ2-3; 9 positions match TRBD2. The CDR3 length is 17 residues. The V segment lost 2 bases and the J segment 2 bases; nucleotides outside the gene matches: 9. The V gene's germline CDR1 is SGHNT and CDR2 YYREEE (reference sequence). CDR3 residues: CASSLTGLATFTDTQYF. CDR3 nucleotide sequence: TGTGCCAGCAGCTTAACAGGACTAGCGACTTTCACAGATACGCAGTATTTT.

This rearrangement joins TRBV7-6 to TRBJ2-2; unclear D gene. The CDR3 loop spans 15 amino acids. The V end lost 5 bases, the J end lost 1 base, and 11 bases lay between the germline ends. CDR1 is SGHVS and CDR2 is FNYEAQ in the germline V gene. This chain's CDR3 is CASSQPTQNTGELFF. The CDR3 DNA sequence: TGTGCCAGCAGCCAGCCCACCCAGAACACCGGGGAGCTGTTTTTT.

The V gene is TRBV28, the J gene TRBJ2-7, with no clear D. Looked up from germline, CDR1 is MDHEN and CDR2 is SYDVKM. The CDR3 is made up of 13 amino acids. The V and J ends lost 3 bases and 3 bases respectively, with 9 bases between them. For the CDR3, the DNA is TGTGCCAGCAGTTTGAGTCTCCTCTACGAGCAGTACTTC. Its translation is CASSLSLLYEQYF.

This rearrangement joins TRBV6-1 to TRBJ1-4; unclear D gene. The V end was cut by 4 bases, the J end by 7 bases, with 19 bases between. The CDR3 contains 16 residues. The germline V gene has CDR1 MNHNS and CDR2 SASEGT. The CDR3 coding sequence is TGTGCCAGCAGTGTCCATGACTATTTGGGGAGTGAAAAACTGTTTTTT. Translating it yields CASSVHDYLGSEKLFF.

This clone was seen just once. The chain employs TRBV28 and TRBJ1-4; D call uncertain. CDR1 MDHEN and CDR2 SYDVKM come from the germline V gene. The CDR3 contains 14 residues. Trimming took 2 bases from V and 6 from J, leaving 10 bases between them. The CDR3 reads CASSLHGRDEKLFF. The DNA of the CDR3 is TGTGCCAGCAGTTTACATGGGAGAGATGAAAAACTGTTTTTT.

V is TRBV4-1 and J is TRBJ1-4; 9 bases agree with TRBD1. Germline lookup yields CDR1 MGHRA and CDR2 YSYEKL. This CDR3 spans 16 amino acids. V gave up 4 bases and J gave up 10 bases; unmatched junction bases: 13. The CDR3 DNA is TGCGCCAGCAGCCCGTCCGGCGGGACAGGGATTAGAAAACTGTTTTTT. Amino acid sequence: CASSPSGGTGIRKLFF.

This chain links TRBV19 with TRBJ1-5, with D perhaps TRBD1 (5 bases). Between the trimmed V and J ends, which lost 8 bases and 3 bases, there was a span of 29 bases. The CDR3 has 19 amino acids. The germline V gene encodes CDR1 LNHDA and CDR2 SQIVND (reference sequence). CDR3 loop: CASLGVNLPEGRHNQPQHF. For the CDR3, the DNA is TGTGCCAGTTTGGGGGTAAACCTACCAGAGGGCAGACACAATCAGCCCCAGCATTTT.

The chain joins TRBV18 to TRBJ1-2, with 7 nucleotides matching TRBD1. CDR3 length: 15 residues. From germline, CDR1 is KGHSH and CDR2 LQKENI. Trimming cost V 5 bases and J 0 bases; bases outside gene matches: 6. Here the CDR3 DNA reads TGTGCCAGCTCAGGGGGGACAGCCCCTAACTATGGCTACACCTTC. The encoded protein is CASSGGTAPNYGYTF.

This chain connects TRBV9 to TRBJ2-3; perhaps TRBD2 as D (5 bases). In germline, CDR1 is SGDLS, CDR2 YYNGEE. V lost 1 base and J lost 4, with 13 bases in between. The CDR3 is 15 residues long. This CDR3 is CASSVRAAGPDTQYF. The CDR3 DNA reads as TGTGCCAGCAGCGTAAGGGCGGCGGGCCCAGATACGCAGTATTTT.

The chain couples TRBV6-5 to TRBJ1-4; D not certain. CDR3 length: 15 amino acids. The V end lost 6 bases, the J end lost 5 bases, and 16 bases lay between the germline ends. Germline loops: CDR1 MNHEY, CDR2 SVGAGI. This CDR3 is CASRLKGVQNEKLFF. DNA for the CDR3: TGTGCCAGCAGGCTTAAGGGTGTGCAGAATGAAAAACTGTTTTTT.

This clone has a handful of counts. V usage is TRBV9 and J usage is TRBJ2-2, with TRBD1 as a possible D gene (5 bases). Germline V gene sequence: CDR1 SGDLS, CDR2 YYNGEE. The V end was cut by 3 bases, the J end by 3 bases, with 9 bases between. This CDR3 is 14 amino acids long. The DNA for the CDR3 is TGTGCCAGCAGCGCCCAGGGTGACACCGGGGAGCTGTTTTTT. It is translated as CASSAQGDTGELFF. Using reference TRBV9 and TRBJ2-2 for the parts outside the CDR3, the full variable domain is DSGVTQTPKHLITATGQRVTLRCSPRSGDLSVYWYQQSLDQGLQFLIQYYNGEERAKGNILERFSAQQFPDLHSELNLSSLELGDSALYFCASSAQGDTGELFFGEGSRLTVL.

This rearrangement joins TRBV18 to TRBJ1-1; D is possibly TRBD1 (5 bases). In germline, CDR1 is KGHSH, CDR2 LQKENI. This CDR3 spans 14 amino acids. Trimming took off 0 bases at V and 6 bases at J, with 11 bases between the two ends. This CDR3 reads CASSPPFSGAEAFF. In DNA form, the CDR3 reads TGTGCCAGCTCACCACCGTTTTCGGGGGCTGAAGCTTTCTTT.